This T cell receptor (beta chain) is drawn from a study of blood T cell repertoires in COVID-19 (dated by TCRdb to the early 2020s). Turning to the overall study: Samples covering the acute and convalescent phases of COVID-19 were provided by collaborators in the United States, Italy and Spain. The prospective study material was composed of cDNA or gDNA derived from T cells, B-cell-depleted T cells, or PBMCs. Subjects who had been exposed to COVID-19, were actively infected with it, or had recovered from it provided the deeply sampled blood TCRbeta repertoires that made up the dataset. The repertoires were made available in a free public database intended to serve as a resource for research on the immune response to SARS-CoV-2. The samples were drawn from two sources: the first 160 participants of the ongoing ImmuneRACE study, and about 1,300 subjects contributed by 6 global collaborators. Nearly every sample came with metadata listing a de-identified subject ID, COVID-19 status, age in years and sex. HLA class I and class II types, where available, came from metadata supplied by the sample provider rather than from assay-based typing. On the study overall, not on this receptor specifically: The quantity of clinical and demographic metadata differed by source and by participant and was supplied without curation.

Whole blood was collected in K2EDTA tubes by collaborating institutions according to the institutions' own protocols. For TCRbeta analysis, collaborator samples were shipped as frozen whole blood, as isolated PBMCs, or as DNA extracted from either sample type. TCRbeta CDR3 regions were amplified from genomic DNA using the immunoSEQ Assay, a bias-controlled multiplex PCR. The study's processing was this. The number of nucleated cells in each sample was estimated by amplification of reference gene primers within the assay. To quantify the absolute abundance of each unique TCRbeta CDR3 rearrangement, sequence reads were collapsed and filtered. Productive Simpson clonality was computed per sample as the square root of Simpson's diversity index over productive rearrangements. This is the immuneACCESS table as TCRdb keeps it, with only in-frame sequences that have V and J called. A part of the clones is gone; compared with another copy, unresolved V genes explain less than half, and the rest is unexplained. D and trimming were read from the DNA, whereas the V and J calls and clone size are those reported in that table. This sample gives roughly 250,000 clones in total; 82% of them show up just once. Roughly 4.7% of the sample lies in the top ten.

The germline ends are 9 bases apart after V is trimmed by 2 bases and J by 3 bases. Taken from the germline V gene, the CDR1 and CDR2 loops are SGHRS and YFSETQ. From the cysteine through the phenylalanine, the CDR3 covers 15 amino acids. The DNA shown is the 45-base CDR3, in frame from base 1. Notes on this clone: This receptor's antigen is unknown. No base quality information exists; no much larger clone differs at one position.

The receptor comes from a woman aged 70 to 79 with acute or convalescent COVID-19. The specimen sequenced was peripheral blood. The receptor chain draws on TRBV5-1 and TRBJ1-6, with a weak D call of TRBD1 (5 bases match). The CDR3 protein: CASSFQGDYNSPLHF. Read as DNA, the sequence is TGCGCCAGCAGCTTCCAGGGTGACTATAATTCACCCCTCCACTTT.